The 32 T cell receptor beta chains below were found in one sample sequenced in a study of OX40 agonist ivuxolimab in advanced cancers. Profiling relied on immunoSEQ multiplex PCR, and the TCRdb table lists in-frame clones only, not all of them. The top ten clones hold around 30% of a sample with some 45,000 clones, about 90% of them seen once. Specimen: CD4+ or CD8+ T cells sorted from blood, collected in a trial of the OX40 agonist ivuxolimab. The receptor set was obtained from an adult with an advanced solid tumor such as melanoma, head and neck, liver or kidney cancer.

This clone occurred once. Here the CDR3 reads CASSAGGGKLPKNIQYF. The CDR3 DNA is TGTGCCAGCAGTGCGGGGGGCGGGAAGTTGCCCAAAAACATTCAGTACTTC. V and J are TRBV2 and TRBJ2-4; possibly TRBD2 for D (7 bases). The CDR3 consists of 17 residues. V was pared by 4 bases and J by 2 bases, with 18 bases between. Germline CDR1 and CDR2: SNHLY and FYNNEI.

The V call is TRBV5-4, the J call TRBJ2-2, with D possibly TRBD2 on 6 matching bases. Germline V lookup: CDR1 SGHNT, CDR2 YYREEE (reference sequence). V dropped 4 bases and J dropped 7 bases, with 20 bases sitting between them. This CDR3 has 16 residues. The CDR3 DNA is TGTGCCAGCAGCCAAGTAGGGAGTGAGCGGGTCGGGGAGCTGTTTTTT. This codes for CASSQVGSERVGELFF.

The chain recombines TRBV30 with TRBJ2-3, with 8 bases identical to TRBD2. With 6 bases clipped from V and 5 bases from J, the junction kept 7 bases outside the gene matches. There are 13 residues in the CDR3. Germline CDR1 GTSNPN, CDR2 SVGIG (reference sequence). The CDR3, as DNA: TGTGCCTGCCCGGGACTAGGTAAAGATACGCAGTATTTT. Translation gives CACPGLGKDTQYF.

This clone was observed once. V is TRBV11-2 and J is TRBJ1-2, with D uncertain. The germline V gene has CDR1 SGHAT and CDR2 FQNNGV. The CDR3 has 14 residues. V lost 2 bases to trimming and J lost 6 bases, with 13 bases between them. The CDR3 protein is CASSLFPAIHGYTF. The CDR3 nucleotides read TGTGCCAGCAGCTTATTTCCAGCAATCCATGGCTACACCTTC.

The DNA for the CDR3 is TGTGCCAGCAGCTCCCAGGACAGGGGGCGCGACACCATATATTTT. The encoded protein is CASSSQDRGRDTIYF. V gene TRBV7-9 combines with J gene TRBJ1-3, with 11 bases identical to TRBD1. The CDR3 is 15 residues long. Germline trimming cut 4 bases from V and 8 bases from J; bases unmatched to any gene: 7. Germline V lookup: CDR1 SEHNR, CDR2 FQNEAQ (reference sequence).

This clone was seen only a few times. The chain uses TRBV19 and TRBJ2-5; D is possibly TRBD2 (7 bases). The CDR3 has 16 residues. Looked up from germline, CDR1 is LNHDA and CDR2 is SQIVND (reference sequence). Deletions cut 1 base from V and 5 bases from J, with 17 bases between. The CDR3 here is CASSIGRGGLTETQYF. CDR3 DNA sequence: TGTGCCAGTAGTATAGGTAGGGGGGGCCTCACCGAGACCCAGTACTTC.

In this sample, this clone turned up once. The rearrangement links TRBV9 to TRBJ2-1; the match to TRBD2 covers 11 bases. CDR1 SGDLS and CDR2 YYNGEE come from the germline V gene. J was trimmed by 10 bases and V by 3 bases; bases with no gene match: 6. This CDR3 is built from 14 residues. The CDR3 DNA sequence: TGTGCCAGCAGCGGACTAGCGGGATATTACGAGCAGTTCTTC. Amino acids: CASSGLAGYYEQFF.

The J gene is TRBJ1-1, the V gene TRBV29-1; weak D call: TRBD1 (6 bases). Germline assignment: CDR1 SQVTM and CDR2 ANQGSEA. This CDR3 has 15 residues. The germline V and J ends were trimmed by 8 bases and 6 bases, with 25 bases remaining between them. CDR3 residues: CSPLGQPGTIAEAFF. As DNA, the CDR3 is TGCAGCCCATTAGGGCAGCCCGGGACAATCGCTGAAGCTTTCTTT.

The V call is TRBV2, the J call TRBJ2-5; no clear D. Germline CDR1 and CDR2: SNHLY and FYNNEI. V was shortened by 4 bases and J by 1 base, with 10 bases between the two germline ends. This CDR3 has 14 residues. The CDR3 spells CASSVSETQETQYF. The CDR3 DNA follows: TGTGCCAGCAGTGTTTCGGAGACCCAAGAGACCCAGTACTTC.

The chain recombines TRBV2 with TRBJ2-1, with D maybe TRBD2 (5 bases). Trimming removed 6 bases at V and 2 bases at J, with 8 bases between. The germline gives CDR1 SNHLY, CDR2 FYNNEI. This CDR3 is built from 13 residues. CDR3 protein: CASRVGAYNEQFF. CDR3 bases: TGTGCCAGCAGAGTCGGGGCCTACAATGAGCAGTTCTTC.

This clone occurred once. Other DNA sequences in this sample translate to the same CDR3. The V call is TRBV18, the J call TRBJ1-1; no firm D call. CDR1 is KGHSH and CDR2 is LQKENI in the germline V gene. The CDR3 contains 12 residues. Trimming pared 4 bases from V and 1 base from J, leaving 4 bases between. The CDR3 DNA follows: TGTGCCAGCTCACGACAGAACACTGAAGCTTTCTTT. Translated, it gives CASSRQNTEAFF.

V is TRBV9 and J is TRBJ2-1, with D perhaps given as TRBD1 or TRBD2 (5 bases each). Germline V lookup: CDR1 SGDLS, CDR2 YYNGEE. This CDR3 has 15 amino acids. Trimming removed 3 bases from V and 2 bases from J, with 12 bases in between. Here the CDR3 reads CASSEGSIAYNEQFF. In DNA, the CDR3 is TGTGCCAGCAGCGAGGGGAGTATAGCCTACAATGAGCAGTTCTTC.

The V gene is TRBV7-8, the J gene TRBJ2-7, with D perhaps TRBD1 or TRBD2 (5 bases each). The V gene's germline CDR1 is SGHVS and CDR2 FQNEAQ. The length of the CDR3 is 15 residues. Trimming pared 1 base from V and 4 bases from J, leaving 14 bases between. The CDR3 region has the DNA TGTGCCAGCAGCTTAGAGAGGGGCACGGCGTACGAGCAGTACTTC. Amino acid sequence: CASSLERGTAYEQYF.

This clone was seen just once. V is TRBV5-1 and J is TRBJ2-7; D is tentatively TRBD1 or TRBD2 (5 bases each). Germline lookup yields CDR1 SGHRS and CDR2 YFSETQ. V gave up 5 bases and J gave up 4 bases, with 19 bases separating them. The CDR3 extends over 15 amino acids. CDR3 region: CASSSHRDPIYEQYF. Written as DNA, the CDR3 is TGCGCCAGCAGTTCTCACCGGGACCCCATTTACGAGCAGTACTTC.

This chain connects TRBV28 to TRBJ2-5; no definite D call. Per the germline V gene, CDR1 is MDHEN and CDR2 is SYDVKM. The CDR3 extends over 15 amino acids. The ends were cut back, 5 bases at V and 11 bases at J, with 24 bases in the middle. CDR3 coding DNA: TGTGCCAGCAGTCCAACAAGTGCCGGATACTGGAAGCAGTACTTC. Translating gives CASSPTSAGYWKQYF.

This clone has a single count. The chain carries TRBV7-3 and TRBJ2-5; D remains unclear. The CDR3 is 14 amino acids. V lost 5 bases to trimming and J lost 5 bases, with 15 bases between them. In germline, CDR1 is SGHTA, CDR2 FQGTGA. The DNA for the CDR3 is TGTGCCAGCAGCCAATGGGTAGGCGCGGAGACCCAGTACTTC. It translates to CASSQWVGAETQYF.

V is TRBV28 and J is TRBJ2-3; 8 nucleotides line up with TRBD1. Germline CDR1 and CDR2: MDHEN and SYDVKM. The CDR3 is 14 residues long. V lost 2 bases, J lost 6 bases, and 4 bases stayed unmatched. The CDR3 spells CASSLQGASDTQYF. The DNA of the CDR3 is TGTGCCAGCAGTTTACAGGGGGCATCGGATACGCAGTATTTT.

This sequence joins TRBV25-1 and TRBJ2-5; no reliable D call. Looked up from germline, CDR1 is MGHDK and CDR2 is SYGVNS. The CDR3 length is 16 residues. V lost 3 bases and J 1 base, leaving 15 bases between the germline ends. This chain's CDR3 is CASSDAEAGPQETQYF. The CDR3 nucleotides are TGTGCCAGCAGTGATGCCGAGGCCGGCCCCCAAGAGACCCAGTACTTC.

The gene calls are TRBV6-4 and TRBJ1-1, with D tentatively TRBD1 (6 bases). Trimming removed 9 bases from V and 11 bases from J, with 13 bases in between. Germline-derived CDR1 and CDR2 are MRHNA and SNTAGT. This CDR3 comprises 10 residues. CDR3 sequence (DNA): TGTGCCAGAAGGGGGGGCCGGGCTTTCTTT. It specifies CARRGGRAFF.

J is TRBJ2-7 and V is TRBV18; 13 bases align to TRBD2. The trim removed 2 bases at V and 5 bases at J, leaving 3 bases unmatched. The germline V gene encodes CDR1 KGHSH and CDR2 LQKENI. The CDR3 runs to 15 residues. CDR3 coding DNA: TGTGCCAGCTCACCAGTGGGACTAGCGGGGAACGAGCAGTACTTC. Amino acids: CASSPVGLAGNEQYF.

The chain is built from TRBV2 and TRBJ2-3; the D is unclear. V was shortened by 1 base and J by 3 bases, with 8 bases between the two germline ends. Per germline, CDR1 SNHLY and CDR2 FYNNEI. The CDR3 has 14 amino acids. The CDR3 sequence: CASSEDGQTDTQYF. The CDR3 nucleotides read TGTGCCAGCAGTGAAGATGGTCAGACAGATACGCAGTATTTT.

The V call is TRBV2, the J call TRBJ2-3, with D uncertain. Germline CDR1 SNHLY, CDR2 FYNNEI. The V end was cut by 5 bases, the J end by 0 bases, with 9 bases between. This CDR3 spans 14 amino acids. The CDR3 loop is CASSPSTSTDTQYF. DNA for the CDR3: TGTGCCAGCAGTCCATCGACTAGCACAGATACGCAGTATTTT.

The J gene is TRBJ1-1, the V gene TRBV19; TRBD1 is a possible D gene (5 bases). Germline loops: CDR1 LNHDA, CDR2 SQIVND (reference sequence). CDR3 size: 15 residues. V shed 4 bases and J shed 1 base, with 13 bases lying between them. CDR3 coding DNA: TGTGCCAGTAGTAGTAAGACAGACGGGAACACTGAAGCTTTCTTT. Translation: CASSSKTDGNTEAFF. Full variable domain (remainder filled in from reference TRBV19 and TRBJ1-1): DGGITQSPKYLFRKEGQNVTLSCEQNLNHDAMYWYRQDPGQGLRLIYYSQIVNDFQKGDIAEGYSVSREKKESFPLTVTSAQKNPTAFYLCASSSKTDGNTEAFFGQGTRLTVV.

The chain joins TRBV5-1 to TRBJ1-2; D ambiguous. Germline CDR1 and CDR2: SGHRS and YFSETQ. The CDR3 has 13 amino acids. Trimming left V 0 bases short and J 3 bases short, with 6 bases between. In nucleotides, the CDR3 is TGCGCCAGCAGCTTGGGTGGGGACTATGGCTACACCTTC. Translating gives CASSLGGDYGYTF.

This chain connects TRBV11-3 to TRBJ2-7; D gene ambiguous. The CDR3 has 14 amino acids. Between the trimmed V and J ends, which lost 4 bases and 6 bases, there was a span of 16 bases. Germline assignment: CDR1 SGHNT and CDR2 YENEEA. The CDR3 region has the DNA TGTGCCAGCAGCTCCGAAGGCAAGAGGCGCGAGCAGTACTTC. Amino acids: CASSSEGKRREQYF.

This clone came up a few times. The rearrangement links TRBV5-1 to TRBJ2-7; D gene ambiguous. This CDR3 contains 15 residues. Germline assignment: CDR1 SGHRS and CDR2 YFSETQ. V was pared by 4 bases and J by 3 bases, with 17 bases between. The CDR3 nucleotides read TGCGCCAGCAGCCTGGCGGTTGGAAATTTCTACGAGCAGTACTTC. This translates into CASSLAVGNFYEQYF.

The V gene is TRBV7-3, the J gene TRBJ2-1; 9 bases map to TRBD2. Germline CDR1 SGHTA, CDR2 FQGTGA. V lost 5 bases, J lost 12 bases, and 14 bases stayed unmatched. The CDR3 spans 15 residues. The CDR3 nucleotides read TGTGCCAGCAGCCTACAGCGGGGGGCGCTGGGGGTGCAGTTCTTC. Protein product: CASSLQRGALGVQFF. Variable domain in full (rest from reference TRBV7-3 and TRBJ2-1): GAGVSQTPSNKVTEKGKYVELRCDPISGHTALYWYRQSLGQGPEFLIYFQGTGAADDSGLPNDRFFAVRPEGSVSTLKIQRTERGDSAVYLCASSLQRGALGVQFFGPGTRLTVL.

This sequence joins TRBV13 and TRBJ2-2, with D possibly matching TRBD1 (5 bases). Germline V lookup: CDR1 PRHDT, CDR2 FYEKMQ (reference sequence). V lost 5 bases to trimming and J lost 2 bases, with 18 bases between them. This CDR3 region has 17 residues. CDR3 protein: CASSPIEDRYNTGELFF. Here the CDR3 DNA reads TGTGCCAGCAGCCCGATCGAAGACAGATATAACACCGGGGAGCTGTTTTTT.

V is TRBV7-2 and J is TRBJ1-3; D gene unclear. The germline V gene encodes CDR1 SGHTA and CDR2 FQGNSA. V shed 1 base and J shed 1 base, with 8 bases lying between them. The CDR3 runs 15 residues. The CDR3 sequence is CASSLGSASGNTIYF. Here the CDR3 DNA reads TGTGCCAGCAGCTTAGGGTCAGCTTCTGGAAACACCATATATTTT.

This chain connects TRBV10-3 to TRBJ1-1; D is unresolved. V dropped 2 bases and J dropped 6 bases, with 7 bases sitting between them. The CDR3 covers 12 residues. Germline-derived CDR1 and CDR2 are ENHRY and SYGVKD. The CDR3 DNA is TGTGCCATCAGTGAGGGTCTGCCTGAAGCTTTCTTT. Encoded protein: CAISEGLPEAFF.

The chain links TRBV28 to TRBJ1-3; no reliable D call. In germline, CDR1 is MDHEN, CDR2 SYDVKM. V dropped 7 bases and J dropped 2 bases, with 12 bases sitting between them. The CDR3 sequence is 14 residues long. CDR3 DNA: TGTGCCAGCACCACCGACGGTACTGGAAACACCATATATTTT. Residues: CASTTDGTGNTIYF.

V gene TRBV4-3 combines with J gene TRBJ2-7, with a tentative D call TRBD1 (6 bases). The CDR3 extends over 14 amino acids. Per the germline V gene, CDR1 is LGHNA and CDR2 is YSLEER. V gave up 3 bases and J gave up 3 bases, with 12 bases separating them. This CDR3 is CASSQNRAGYEQYF. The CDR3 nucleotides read TGCGCCAGCAGCCAGAACAGGGCGGGCTACGAGCAGTACTTC.